A selection of T cell receptor beta chains follows, all from one sample in a study of T cells in Graves' hyperthyroidism and ophthalmopathy. TCRdb fed the multiplex PCR reads into MiXCR, producing one record per CDR3 protein. The sample yields fewer than 750,000 distinct CDR3 sequences, over 12% seen once. Sequencing used blood. The receptors were sampled from a middle-aged woman with Graves' ophthalmopathy. The conserved cysteine and the conserved F or W are not part of the CDR3 here. Each record gives: V gene, J gene, clone size, CDR3 protein. Clone size is stated in some rows and not others, as once, few, many or a class when expanded.

>TRBV4-2|TRBJ2-2|-
ASSGAGTSNTGELF
>TRBV6-1|TRBJ2-5|many
ASSVFRDGETQY
>TRBV19|TRBJ2-2|-
ASSTSADTGELF
>TRBV7-8|TRBJ2-7|many
ASSREPWGLAGEQY
>TRBV29-1|TRBJ2-5|many
SVAVSGRETQY
>TRBV28|TRBJ2-7|many
ASSWDRGSSGGNAYEQY
>TRBV28|TRBJ1-5|few
ASSLSVGYRQPQH
>TRBV28|TRBJ2-7|once
ASIGGSYEQY
>TRBV15|TRBJ2-7|-
ATSSPRGYNEQY
>TRBV6-8|TRBJ1-5|many
ANPTGWGPQH
>TRBV6-2/TRBV6-3|TRBJ1-5|many
ASSHAQGPDNQPQH
>TRBV28|TRBJ1-3|many
ASSQTGTGNTIY
>TRBV20-1|TRBJ2-7|-
SARKDRPTTEDDPYEQY
>TRBV7-2|TRBJ1-1|many
ASSLAGGASMNTEAF
>TRBV6-2/TRBV6-3|TRBJ1-2|many
ASSYSGRGGGYT
>TRBV9|TRBJ1-2|-
ASSPSIGQGYGYT
>TRBV6-5|TRBJ1-1|many
ASSHHTGEAF
>TRBV29-1|TRBJ2-5|many
SVEGFQKTQY
>TRBV18|TRBJ1-6|-
ASSPGSFAQGAINSPLH
>TRBV4-2|TRBJ2-5|many
ASSQERGQETQY
>TRBV4-1|TRBJ1-1|few
ASSHPNQMNTEAF
>TRBV4-1|TRBJ1-1|-
ASSRTGVLNTEAF
>TRBV6-5|TRBJ1-2|once
ASSFRSASTYGYT
>TRBV2|TRBJ2-7|-
ASSKGLIAYEQY
>TRBV7-8|TRBJ2-7|many
ASSRRRDLRSEQY
>TRBV11-2|TRBJ2-7|many
ASSLDVRGQDEQY
>TRBV12-3/TRBV12-4|TRBJ2-7|many
ASRPGSSYEQY
>TRBV19|TRBJ1-2|many
ASRPGQGGPANYGYT
>TRBV12-3/TRBV12-4|TRBJ1-2|many
ASSLPGTGVGYT
>TRBV6-4|TRBJ2-7|-
ASSALKGQGASYEQY
>TRBV12-3/TRBV12-4|TRBJ1-6|-
ASSLQGPPYSPLH
>TRBV30|TRBJ2-3|-
AWSRASDTQY
>TRBV20-1|TRBJ2-7|few
SAIASRSQYEQY
>TRBV5-1|TRBJ1-5|few
ASSLGQGRDQPQH
>TRBV7-2|TRBJ1-1|-
ASAMGRLTEAF
>TRBV20-1|TRBJ2-7|few
SATPGQGAHEQY
>TRBV11-2|TRBJ1-1|many
ASSLEGGTEAF
>TRBV19|TRBJ2-2|-
ASSMDWDGAGELF
>TRBV7-8|TRBJ2-7|many
ASSFGKDSYEQY
>TRBV12-3/TRBV12-4|TRBJ2-5|many
ASGLGGIHSGETQY
>TRBV7-9|TRBJ1-2|few
ASSFPGPSWDGYT
>TRBV6-2/TRBV6-3|TRBJ1-5|-
ASSFTGRGNQPQH
>TRBV15|TRBJ2-5|-
ATSRDLAGAQETQY
>TRBV19|TRBJ2-2|few
ASSLSGGGSSTGELL
>TRBV20-1|TRBJ2-7|many
SAREGGGLGNEQY
>TRBV11-2|TRBJ2-5|-
ASSYWGLAGVQETQY